A single sample is the source of the 30 T cell receptor beta chains below, sequenced in a study of cytomegalovirus exposure and HLA in healthy donors. PCR used 60 Vbeta primers and 13 Jbeta primers. Produced via immunoSEQ multiplex PCR; TCRdb's table is partial and in-frame only. The data contain under 200,000 clones, around 77% of them singletons. The sample was PBMCs. The source of these receptors is a man aged 25 to 40 in good health and CMV-seronegative.

This chain connects TRBV5-6 to TRBJ2-5; TRBD2 matches at 16 bases. The CDR3 runs 17 residues. The ends lost 4 bases at V and 4 bases at J; junction bases unmatched: 7. The V gene's germline CDR1 is SGHDT and CDR2 YYEEEE. This CDR3 reads CASSGTSGRALGETQYF. The CDR3 DNA sequence: TGTGCCAGCAGCGGGACTAGCGGGAGGGCCCTAGGAGAGACCCAGTACTTC.

This clone was observed a handful of times. V usage is TRBV6-1 and J usage is TRBJ1-2; possible D gene TRBD1, 5 bases. The V end was cut by 10 bases, the J end by 4 bases, with 16 bases between. This CDR3 has 13 amino acids. CDR1 is MNHNS, CDR2 SASEGT, per germline. The CDR3 protein is CANQGSLGYGYTF. DNA for the CDR3: TGTGCCAATCAGGGATCTCTAGGCTATGGCTACACCTTC.

CDR3 amino acids: CASSLKGGDFYNEQFF. The CDR3 DNA is TGTGCCAGCAGCTTAAAAGGCGGGGACTTCTACAATGAGCAGTTCTTC. J is TRBJ2-1 and V is TRBV7-3; TRBD2 is a possible D gene (6 bases). The CDR3 is made up of 16 amino acids. V was trimmed by 1 base and J by 3 bases, leaving 13 bases between them. The germline CDR1 and CDR2 sequences are SGHTA and FQGTGA.

J is TRBJ2-5 and V is TRBV15, with TRBD1 matching 8 bases. The CDR3 loop spans 15 amino acids. After removal of 0 bases from V and 4 bases from J, the junction contained 4 bases not matched to a gene. Germline assignment: CDR1 LNHNV and CDR2 YYDKDF (reference sequence). CDR3 DNA: TGTGCCACCAGCAGAGACAGGGGGCTGGGAGAGACCCAGTACTTC. Its protein product is CATSRDRGLGETQYF.

The rearrangement uses TRBV2 and TRBJ2-1; 12 bases agree with TRBD2. The length of the CDR3 is 15 residues. Unmatched junction bases numbered 5, after V lost 4 bases and J lost 7 bases. Looked up from germline, CDR1 is SNHLY and CDR2 is FYNNEI. CDR3 protein: CASSGLAGAINEQFF. CDR3 coding DNA: TGTGCCAGCAGTGGACTAGCGGGAGCAATAAATGAGCAGTTCTTC. The whole variable domain, filled in from reference TRBV2 and TRBJ2-1, reads EPEVTQTPSHQVTQMGQEVILRCVPISNHLYFYWYRQILGQKVEFLVSFYNNEISEKSEIFDDQFSVERPDGSNFTLKIRSTKLEDSAMYFCASSGLAGAINEQFFGPGTRLTVL.

This chain links TRBV7-6 with TRBJ1-6; TRBD1 matches 9 bases. Per germline, CDR1 SGHVS and CDR2 FNYEAQ. The CDR3 spans 16 residues. After removal of 3 bases from V and 6 bases from J, the junction contained 6 bases not matched to a gene. CDR3 loop: CASSFEQGASNSPLHF. The CDR3 nucleotides read TGTGCCAGCAGCTTCGAACAGGGGGCTTCTAATTCACCCCTCCACTTT.

V gene TRBV7-9 combines with J gene TRBJ1-6, with D possibly TRBD1 on 6 matching bases. Germline V gene lookup returns CDR1 SEHNR and CDR2 FQNEAQ (reference sequence). The V and J ends lost 1 base and 10 bases respectively, with 11 bases between them. CDR3 length: 14 amino acids. Written as DNA, the CDR3 is TGTGCCAGCAGCTTAGAACAGGGCCCCTCACCCCTCCACTTT. This gives the protein CASSLEQGPSPLHF.

The chain links TRBV19 to TRBJ1-1; D gene ambiguous. This CDR3 spans 15 amino acids. V was cut by 5 bases and J by 0 bases, with 13 bases left in between. The germline V gene has CDR1 LNHDA and CDR2 SQIVND (reference sequence). CDR3: CASSGGQKMNTEAFF. The CDR3 DNA sequence: TGTGCCAGTAGTGGCGGTCAGAAGATGAACACTGAAGCTTTCTTT.

The rearrangement links TRBV7-2 to TRBJ2-7, with a possible D match to TRBD1 (6 bases). CDR1 and CDR2 from the germline V gene are SGHTA and FQGNSA. The CDR3 covers 16 residues. Trimming removed 3 bases from V and 3 bases from J, with 18 bases in between. The CDR3 loop is CASSFQGQGMIYEQYF. CDR3 nucleotide sequence: TGTGCCAGCAGCTTCCAGGGGCAGGGTATGATCTACGAGCAGTACTTC.

V gene TRBV19 combines with J gene TRBJ2-1; TRBD2 aligns across 7 bases. Germline V CDR1 and CDR2: LNHDA, SQIVND (reference sequence). This CDR3 is 14 amino acids long. Losses at the gene ends were 3 bases for V and 6 bases for J; bases not matched to a gene: 5. Here the CDR3 reads CASSIRLAGNEQFF. As DNA, the CDR3 is TGTGCCAGTAGTATTCGACTAGCAGGCAATGAGCAGTTCTTC.

V and J are TRBV2 and TRBJ1-2, with 7 bases that match TRBD1. The J segment lost 4 bases and the V segment lost 7 bases, leaving 6 bases of the junction unmatched. CDR3 length: 13 residues. Germline V gene lookup returns CDR1 SNHLY and CDR2 FYNNEI. CDR3 DNA: TGTGCCAGCATCCAACAGGGGACCTATGGCTACACCTTC. Residues: CASIQQGTYGYTF. The full variable domain, with the rest looked up from reference TRBV2 and TRBJ1-2, is EPEVTQTPSHQVTQMGQEVILRCVPISNHLYFYWYRQILGQKVEFLVSFYNNEISEKSEIFDDQFSVERPDGSNFTLKIRSTKLEDSAMYFCASIQQGTYGYTFGSGTRLTVV.

The chain is built from TRBV6-6 and TRBJ2-5, with D perhaps matching TRBD2 (5 bases). CDR3 size: 16 residues. V was cut by 6 bases and J by 0 bases, with 17 bases left in between. The germline gives CDR1 MNHNY, CDR2 SVGAGI (reference sequence). The chain's CDR3 is CASSRQSKRYQETQYF. The DNA of the CDR3 is TGTGCCAGCAGCCGCCAGAGCAAGCGGTACCAAGAGACCCAGTACTTC.

The rearrangement uses TRBV28 and TRBJ2-7; TRBD1 matches at 10 bases. Germline CDR1 and CDR2: MDHEN and SYDVKM. The CDR3 spans 15 residues. V lost 5 bases, J lost 3 bases, and 7 bases stayed unmatched. The CDR3 DNA sequence: TGTGCCAGCAGTCCGACTGGGACAGGGGTCTACGAGCAGTACTTC. Encoded protein: CASSPTGTGVYEQYF.

This clone was detected only once. The V gene is TRBV28, the J gene TRBJ2-1; D call uncertain. The germline V and J ends were trimmed by 6 bases and 8 bases, with 8 bases remaining between them. Germline V CDR1 and CDR2: MDHEN, SYDVKM. The CDR3 is 11 residues long. This chain's CDR3 is CASSAVDEQFF. DNA of the CDR3: TGTGCCAGCAGCGCTGTAGATGAGCAGTTCTTC.

CDR3 nucleotides: TGTGCCAGCAGCTCCATGGGGGGAGGAGACGAGCAGTACTTC. Its protein product is CASSSMGGGDEQYF. The chain recombines TRBV7-9 with TRBJ2-7; tentatively, D is TRBD2 (6 bases). Deletions cut 4 bases from V and 5 bases from J, with 15 bases between. Germline V gene sequence: CDR1 SEHNR, CDR2 FQNEAQ (reference sequence). The CDR3 consists of 14 residues.

This clone has a handful of counts. V and J are TRBV27 and TRBJ2-5; perhaps TRBD2 as D (5 bases). The CDR3 is made up of 12 amino acids. V was shortened by 4 bases and J by 8 bases, with 11 bases between the two germline ends. CDR1 is MNHEY, CDR2 SMNVEV, per germline (reference sequence). The CDR3: CASSSTSSTQYF. The CDR3 DNA follows: TGTGCCAGCAGTTCAACTAGTTCTACCCAGTACTTC.

This chain joins TRBV5-4 and TRBJ2-1, with 9 bases that match TRBD2. CDR1 is SGHNT, CDR2 YYREEE, per germline (reference sequence). The CDR3 length is 16 residues. V lost 0 bases to trimming and J lost 5 bases; unmatched junction nucleotides: 6. The CDR3 sequence: CASSLGGTSSHNEQFF. CDR3 in DNA: TGTGCCAGCAGCTTGGGAGGGACTAGCAGCCACAATGAGCAGTTCTTC.

This clone was observed at least ten times. At one end the junction does not follow the germline gene, possibly because of a read error. This chain uses TRBV5-8 with TRBJ1-1, with D unclear. The CDR3 extends over 14 amino acids. CDR1 SGHTS and CDR2 YDEGEE come from the germline V gene. CDR3 coding DNA: TGTGCCAGCAGTTTGGGTACACGGAACACTGAAGCTTTCTTT. This encodes CASSLGTRNTEAFF.

This clone was counted once. The chain combines TRBV5-1 with TRBJ2-3; TRBD2 matches at 8 bases. CDR1 is SGHRS, CDR2 YFSETQ, per germline. The CDR3 sequence is 16 residues long. V dropped 4 bases and J dropped 1; count of bases not matched to a gene: 8. CDR3 loop: CASSPLAGLGTDTQYF. The CDR3 nucleotides are TGCGCCAGCAGCCCATTAGCGGGATTGGGCACAGATACGCAGTATTTT.

The chain recombines TRBV29-1 with TRBJ2-3, with unresolved D. The V end lost 1 base, the J end lost 1 base, and 6 bases lay between the germline ends. The CDR3 is made up of 13 amino acids. CDR1 SQVTM and CDR2 ANQGSEA come from the germline V gene. CDR3 DNA sequence: TGCAGCGTTGAAGTGGGCGGCACAGATACGCAGTATTTT. Its protein product is CSVEVGGTDTQYF.

A single count supports this clone. The chain joins TRBV2 to TRBJ2-7; 14 positions match TRBD2. Trimming removed 3 bases from V and 7 bases from J; junction bases left unmatched: 5. Per germline, CDR1 SNHLY and CDR2 FYNNEI. This CDR3 comprises 15 residues. CDR3 coding DNA: TGTGCCAGCAGTGAGGGGGGACTAGCGGGAGCTGAGCAGTACTTC. Translating gives CASSEGGLAGAEQYF.

The V and J genes are TRBV23-1 and TRBJ2-3; maybe TRBD1 (5 bases). TRBV23-1 is marked as an open reading frame, function uncertain. With 9 bases removed from V and 2 bases from J, the gap between germline ends came to 12 bases. The CDR3 is made up of 13 amino acids. CDR3 region: CARKCGATDTQYF. As DNA, the CDR3 is TGCGCCAGGAAATGTGGGGCCACAGATACGCAGTATTTT.

This clone was detected only once. This same CDR3 is encoded by further DNA sequences in the sample. This CDR3 is CASSLAGVGAQETQYF. The DNA for the CDR3 is TGCGCCAGCAGCTTGGCCGGTGTGGGAGCACAAGAGACCCAGTACTTC. This sequence joins TRBV5-1 and TRBJ2-5; TRBD2 might be the D (5 bases). V was shortened by 0 bases and J by 2 bases, with 14 bases between the two germline ends. The germline CDR1 and CDR2 sequences are SGHRS and YFSETQ. CDR3 size: 16 residues.

This clone was seen a handful of times. The rearrangement uses TRBV30 and TRBJ2-3; D is unresolved. V shed 2 bases and J shed 4 bases, with 10 bases lying between them. Germline V gene sequence: CDR1 GTSNPN, CDR2 SVGIG (reference sequence). The length of the CDR3 is 13 residues. The CDR3 loop is CAWSPPPSDTQYF. The DNA for the CDR3 is TGTGCCTGGAGTCCCCCCCCCTCAGATACGCAGTATTTT.

The rearrangement joins TRBV6-4 to TRBJ2-5, with a possible D match to TRBD2 (5 bases). This CDR3 spans 15 amino acids. V was clipped by 0 bases and J by 7 bases, with 15 bases between them. Germline V gene sequence: CDR1 MRHNA, CDR2 SNTAGT. This CDR3 reads CASSDSVGERVTQYF. The CDR3, as DNA: TGTGCCAGCAGTGACTCAGTCGGGGAGAGGGTGACCCAGTACTTC.

The chain employs TRBV5-1 and TRBJ1-5; D may be TRBD1 (6 bases). Germline lookup yields CDR1 SGHRS and CDR2 YFSETQ. Trimming cost V 1 base and J 1 base, with 9 bases left between them. The CDR3 has 15 residues. The CDR3 region is CASSLLGQSNQPQHF. The CDR3 bases are TGCGCCAGCAGCTTGCTAGGACAGAGCAATCAGCCCCAGCATTTT. Using reference TRBV5-1 and TRBJ1-5 for the parts outside the CDR3, the full variable domain is KAGVTQTPRYLIKTRGQQVTLSCSPISGHRSVSWYQQTPGQGLQFLFEYFSETQRNKGNFPGRFSGRQFSNSRSEMNVSTLELGDSALYLCASSLLGQSNQPQHFGDGTRLSIL.

The genes are TRBV28 and TRBJ2-2; no clear D gene. Germline assignment: CDR1 MDHEN and CDR2 SYDVKM. The CDR3 consists of 12 residues. Trimming took 3 bases from V and 5 from J, leaving 4 bases between them. DNA of the CDR3: TGTGCCAGCAGTTTCGGGACCGGGGAGCTGTTTTTT. The encoded protein is CASSFGTGELFF. Together with reference TRBV28 and TRBJ2-2, the CDR3 gives the full variable domain: DVKVTQSSRYLVKRTGEKVFLECVQDMDHENMFWYRQDPGLGLRLIYFSYDVKMKEKGDIPEGYSVSREKKERFSLILESASTNQTSMYLCASSFGTGELFFGEGSRLTVL.

The chain recombines TRBV7-6 with TRBJ1-5; TRBD1 might be the D (6 bases). Germline assignment: CDR1 SGHVS and CDR2 FNYEAQ. Trimming left V 0 bases short and J 5 bases short, with 20 bases between. The CDR3 extends over 18 amino acids. The CDR3 protein is CASSLAVALQGGDQPQHF. CDR3 DNA sequence: TGTGCCAGCAGCTTAGCCGTCGCTTTACAGGGTGGAGATCAGCCCCAGCATTTT.

CDR3 amino acids: CASSELLAVPEQYF. In DNA, the CDR3 is TGTGCCAGCAGTGAACTTCTAGCGGTCCCGGAGCAGTACTTC. The chain links TRBV6-1 to TRBJ2-7; TRBD2 aligns across 7 bases. The germline CDR1 and CDR2 sequences are MNHNS and SASEGT. The length of the CDR3 is 14 residues. The V gene end was trimmed by 2 bases and the J gene end by 7 bases; junction bases not matched to a gene: 8.

The V and J genes are TRBV5-1 and TRBJ2-3; D may be TRBD2 (5 bases). Per the germline V gene, CDR1 is SGHRS and CDR2 is YFSETQ. This CDR3 has 14 amino acids. Deletions cut 2 bases from V and 4 bases from J, with 11 bases between. The DNA for the CDR3 is TGCGCCAGCAGCTTAGTTAGCGTAGCAGATACGCAGTATTTT. It codes for CASSLVSVADTQYF.